This record concerns one TCR beta chain sequence. TCRdb's copy holds only in-frame clones and misses some; the assay was immunoSEQ multiplex PCR. The sample lists about 210,000 clones; 89% were seen once. The data are from a study of blood T cell repertoires in COVID-19. The material sequenced was peripheral blood. This receptor was identified in a woman in her forties with acute or convalescent COVID-19.

DNA for the CDR3: TGTGCCAGTAGTACCTACTCGGACAGGGGATCACCCCTCCACTTT. Amino acids: CASSTYSDRGSPLHF. V gene TRBV19 combines with J gene TRBJ1-6; 9 positions agree with TRBD1. This CDR3 has 15 amino acids. Germline loops: CDR1 LNHDA, CDR2 SQIVND (reference sequence). With 4 bases clipped from V and 10 bases from J, the junction kept 8 bases outside the gene matches.